This entry describes one TCR beta chain. The data stem from a study of PD-1 blockade in classical Hodgkin lymphoma. Turning to the study itself: Patients got intravenous nivolumab 3 mg/kg every 2 weeks.

This CDR3 contains 18 residues. Germline CDR1 is SGHNT and CDR2 is YYREEE (reference sequence). The V segment lost 0 bases and the J segment 0 bases; nucleotides outside the gene matches: 11. The method was immunoSEQ multiplex PCR; TCRdb's version includes in-frame clones alone and lacks a portion of them. The sample has about 93,000 clones, around 78% seen once. Time point of the sample: cycle 4 day 1 (C4D1), after 5 to 7 weeks of nivolumab. Every patient was affected by relapse after autologous stem cell transplantation, while exposure to brentuximab vedotin was not uniform. V gene TRBV5-4 combines with J gene TRBJ1-1; 7 positions match TRBD1. This TCR came from a human donor with classical Hodgkin lymphoma. This specimen was peripheral blood mononuclear cells (PBMCs), taken before the fourth cycle of nivolumab. CDR3 in DNA: TGTGCCAGCAGCTTGGGGCTACAGGGGTCCTTTATGAACACTGAAGCTTTCTTT. Its translation is CASSLGLQGSFMNTEAFF.